One sample yielded the 3 T cell receptor beta chains listed below, sequenced in a study of neurological immune-mediated disorders. TCRdb re-analysed the 5' RACE reads in MiXCR, keeping a single row per CDR3 protein. Among tens of thousands of distinct CDR3 sequences listed, nearly 6.5% were seen once. Sequencing input: CD4+ T cells from blood. All receptors derive from a woman aged 40 to 50 in good health.

This clonotype has at least ten counts. The chain uses TRBV5-5 and TRBJ2-2, with D unclear. The germline V gene encodes CDR1 SGHKS and CDR2 YYEKEE (reference sequence). CDR3 length: 13 amino acids. V lost 1 base, J lost 5 bases, and 6 bases lay in between. The CDR3 region is CASSLFGTGELFF. The CDR3 nucleotides read TGTGCCAGCAGCTTGTTTGGGACCGGGGAGCTGTTTTTT.

This clonotype showed up many times. The gene calls are TRBV29-1 and TRBJ1-1; 7 nucleotides align to TRBD1. The CDR3 is 15 amino acids. Germline CDR1 and CDR2: SQVTM and ANQGSEA. After removal of 4 bases from V and 2 bases from J, the junction contained 10 bases not matched to a gene. The CDR3: CSVANPGQLNTEAFF. The CDR3 nucleotides read TGCAGCGTTGCTAATCCGGGACAGCTAAACACTGAAGCTTTCTTT.

V usage is TRBV6-1 and J usage is TRBJ2-7, with 9 bases aligning to TRBD1. This CDR3 is built from 14 residues. V dropped 7 bases and J dropped 7; count of bases not matched to a gene: 11. Per germline, CDR1 MNHNS and CDR2 SASEGT. The CDR3 nucleotides read TGTGCCAGCATTACGGACAGGGGATTGAGAGAGCAGTACTTC. The encoded protein is CASITDRGLREQYF.